This T cell receptor (beta chain) was captured in a study of blood T cell repertoires in COVID-19. In the study overall: Samples came from the United States, Italy and Spain, spanning acute and convalescent COVID-19.

Profiling relied on immunoSEQ multiplex PCR, and the TCRdb table lists in-frame clones only, not all of them. This table has around 91,000 clones, 60% to 85% appearing once. The CDR3 length is 16 residues. Trimming took 5 bases from V and 6 from J; bases not matched to a gene: 7. Germline V CDR1 and CDR2: LNHDA, SQIVND (reference sequence). The sequenced sample was peripheral blood. The source of this sequence is a woman over 75 with active or convalescent COVID-19. The rearrangement links TRBV19 to TRBJ2-2, with 12 bases aligning to TRBD2. CDR3 sequence (DNA): TGTGCCAGTAGTCCCCGACTAGCGGGAGAGGCCGGGGAGCTGTTTTTT. Residues: CASSPRLAGEAGELFF.